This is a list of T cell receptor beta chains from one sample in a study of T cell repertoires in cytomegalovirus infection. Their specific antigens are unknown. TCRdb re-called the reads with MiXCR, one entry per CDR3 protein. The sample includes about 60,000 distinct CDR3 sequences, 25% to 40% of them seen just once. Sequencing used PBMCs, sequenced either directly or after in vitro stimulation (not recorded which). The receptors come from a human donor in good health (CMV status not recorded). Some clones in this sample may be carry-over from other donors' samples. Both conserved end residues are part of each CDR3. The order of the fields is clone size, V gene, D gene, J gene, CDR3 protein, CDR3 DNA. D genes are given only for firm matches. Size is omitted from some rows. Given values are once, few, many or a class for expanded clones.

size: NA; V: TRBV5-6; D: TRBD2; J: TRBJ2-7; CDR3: CASSSGLAVYEQYF; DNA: TGTGCCAGCAGCTCCGGACTAGCCGTTTACGAGCAGTACTTC
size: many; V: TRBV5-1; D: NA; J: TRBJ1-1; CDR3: CASSPVTATEAFF; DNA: TGCGCCAGCAGCCCGGTGACAGCCACTGAAGCTTTCTTT
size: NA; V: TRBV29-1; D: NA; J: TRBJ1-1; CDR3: CSVEGGVFGNTEAFF; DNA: TGCAGCGTTGAAGGGGGGGTCTTCGGGAACACTGAAGCTTTCTTT
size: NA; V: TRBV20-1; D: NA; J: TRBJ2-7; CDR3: CSAAPGPDEYYEQYF; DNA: TGCAGTGCTGCTCCTGGACCAGACGAGTACTACGAGCAGTACTTC
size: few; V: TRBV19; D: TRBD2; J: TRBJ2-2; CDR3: CASSILAGATGELFF; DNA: TGTGCCAGTAGTATACTAGCGGGAGCGACCGGGGAGCTGTTTTTT
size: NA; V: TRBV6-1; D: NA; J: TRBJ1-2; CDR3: CASREQAHGYTF; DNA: TGTGCCAGCAGAGAACAGGCGCATGGCTACACCTTC
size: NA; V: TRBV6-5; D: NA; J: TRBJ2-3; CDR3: CASSQTWQGTDTQYF; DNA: TGTGCCAGCAGTCAAACCTGGCAGGGCACAGATACGCAGTATTTT
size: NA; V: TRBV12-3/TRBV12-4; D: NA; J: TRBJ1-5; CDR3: CASRKGQTNQPQHF; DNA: TGTGCCAGCAGAAAAGGACAGACCAATCAGCCCCAGCATTTT
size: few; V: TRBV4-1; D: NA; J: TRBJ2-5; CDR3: CASSQGIARRQETQYF; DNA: TGCGCCAGCAGCCAGGGAATAGCAAGACGTCAAGAGACCCAGTACTTC
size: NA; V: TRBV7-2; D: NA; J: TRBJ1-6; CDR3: CASSLGVGNSPLHF; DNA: TGTGCCAGCAGCTTGGGGGTTGGTAATTCACCCCTCCACTTT
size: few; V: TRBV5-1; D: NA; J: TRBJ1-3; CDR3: CASTEDGSGNTIYF; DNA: TGCGCCAGCACTGAGGACGGCTCTGGAAACACCATATATTTT
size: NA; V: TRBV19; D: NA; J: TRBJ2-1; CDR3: CASSQAGTKQFF; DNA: TGTGCCAGTTCCCAGGCCGGGACCAAGCAGTTCTTC
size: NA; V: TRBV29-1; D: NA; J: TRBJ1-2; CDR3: CSAPRVDYGYTF; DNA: TGCAGCGCTCCCAGGGTCGACTATGGCTACACCTTC
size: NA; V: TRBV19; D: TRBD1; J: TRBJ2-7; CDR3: CATSPGTGSLEQYF; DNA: TGTGCCACCAGCCCCGGGACAGGTTCTCTCGAGCAGTACTTC
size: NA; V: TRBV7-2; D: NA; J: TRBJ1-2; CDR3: CASSTRGPEGGYTF; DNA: TGTGCCAGCAGCACCCGGGGACCGGAGGGTGGCTACACCTTC
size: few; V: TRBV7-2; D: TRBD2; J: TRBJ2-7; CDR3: CASSLSGGYEQYF; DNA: TGTGCCAGCAGCTTGAGCGGGGGCTACGAGCAGTACTTC
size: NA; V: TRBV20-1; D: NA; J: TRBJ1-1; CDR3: CSASPLNTEAFF; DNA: TGCAGTGCTAGTCCCCTGAACACTGAAGCTTTCTTT
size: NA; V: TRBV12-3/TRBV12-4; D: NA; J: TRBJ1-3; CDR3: CASSQDRSAGNTIYF; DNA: TGTGCCAGCAGTCAAGACAGGTCCGCTGGAAACACCATATATTTT
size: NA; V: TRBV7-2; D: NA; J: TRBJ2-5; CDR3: CASRRQYEETQYF; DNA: TGTGCCAGCAGAAGACAGTACGAAGAGACCCAGTACTTC
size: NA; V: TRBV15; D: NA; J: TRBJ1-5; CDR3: CATKTTYLQGTSNQPQHF; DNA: TGTGCCACCAAAACCACCTACCTTCAGGGTACTAGCAATCAGCCCCAGCATTTT
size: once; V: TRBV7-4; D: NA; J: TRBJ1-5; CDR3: CASSLGFGSNQPQHF; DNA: TGTGCCAGCAGCTTAGGGTTCGGTAGCAATCAGCCCCAGCATTTT
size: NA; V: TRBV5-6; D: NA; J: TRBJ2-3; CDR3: CASRSQVGGTGTDTQYF; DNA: TGTGCCAGCAGGTCTCAAGTGGGCGGAACTGGCACAGATACGCAGTATTTT
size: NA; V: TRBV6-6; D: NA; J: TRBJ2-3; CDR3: CASSRVADTDTQYF; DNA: TGTGCCAGCAGCCGAGTCGCAGACACAGATACGCAGTATTTT
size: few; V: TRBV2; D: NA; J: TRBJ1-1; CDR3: CASRVGGIMNTEAFF; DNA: TGTGCCAGCAGGGTCGGGGGAATAATGAACACTGAAGCTTTCTTT
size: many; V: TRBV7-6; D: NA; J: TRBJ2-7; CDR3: CASSHPVLGGPSYEQYF; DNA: TGTGCCAGCAGCCACCCCGTACTAGGGGGACCGAGCTACGAGCAGTACTTC
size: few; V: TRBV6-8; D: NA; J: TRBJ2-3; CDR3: CASSYPLGTQYF; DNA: TGTGCCAGCAGTTACCCACTAGGTACGCAGTATTTT
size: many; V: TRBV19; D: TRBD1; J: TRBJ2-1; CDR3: CASRKDRPYNEQFF; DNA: TGTGCCAGTAGGAAGGACAGGCCTTACAATGAGCAGTTCTTC
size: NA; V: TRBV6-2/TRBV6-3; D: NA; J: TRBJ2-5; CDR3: CASSYVGTETQYF; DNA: TGTGCCAGCAGTTACGTAGGTACAGAGACCCAGTACTTC
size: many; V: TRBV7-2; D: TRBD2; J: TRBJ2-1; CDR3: CASNSGGRAGEQFF; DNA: TGTGCCAGCAACTCCGGCGGGAGGGCCGGTGAGCAGTTCTTC
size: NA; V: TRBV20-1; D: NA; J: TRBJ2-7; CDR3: CSASFDYEQYF; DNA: TGCAGTGCTAGTTTTGATTACGAGCAGTACTTC
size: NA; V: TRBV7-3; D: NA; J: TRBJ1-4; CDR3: CASRSTGKLFF; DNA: TGTGCCAGCAGGTCGACAGGAAAACTGTTTTTT
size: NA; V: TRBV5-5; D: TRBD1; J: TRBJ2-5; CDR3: CASSWGGQGGTETQYF; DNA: TGTGCCAGCAGCTGGGGGGGACAGGGGGGAACGGAGACCCAGTACTTC
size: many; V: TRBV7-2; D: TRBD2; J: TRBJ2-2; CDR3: CASSILAGGTGELFF; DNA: TGTGCCAGCAGCATTCTAGCGGGAGGGACCGGGGAGCTGTTTTTT
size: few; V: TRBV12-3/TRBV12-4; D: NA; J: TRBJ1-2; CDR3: CASSLAPAGYTF; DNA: TGTGCCAGCAGTTTAGCCCCCGCTGGCTACACCTTC
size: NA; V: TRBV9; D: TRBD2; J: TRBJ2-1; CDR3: CASAVAGSYNEQFF; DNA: TGTGCCAGCGCTGTAGCGGGCTCCTACAATGAGCAGTTCTTC
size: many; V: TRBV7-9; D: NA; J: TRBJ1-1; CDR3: CASSSQGTTEAFF; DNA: TGTGCCAGCAGCAGCCAGGGGACCACTGAAGCTTTCTTT
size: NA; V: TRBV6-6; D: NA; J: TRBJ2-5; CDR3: CASRDSLETQYF; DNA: TGTGCCAGCAGGGACAGCTTAGAGACCCAGTACTTC
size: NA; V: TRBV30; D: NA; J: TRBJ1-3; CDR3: CAWSVSWFSGNTIYF; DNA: TGTGCCTGGAGTGTATCGTGGTTCTCTGGAAACACCATATATTTT
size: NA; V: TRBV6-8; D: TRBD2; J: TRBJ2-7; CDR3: CASSYALTSGDPYEQYF; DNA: TGTGCCAGCAGTTACGCACTGACTAGCGGTGACCCCTACGAGCAGTACTTC
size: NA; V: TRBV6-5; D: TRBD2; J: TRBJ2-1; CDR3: CASSRTGAAGGEQFF; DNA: TGTGCCAGCAGTCGCACCGGGGCGGCGGGGGGTGAGCAGTTCTTC
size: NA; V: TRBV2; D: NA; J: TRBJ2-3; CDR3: CASSWLGFADTQYF; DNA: TGTGCCAGCAGCTGGTTGGGGTTCGCAGATACGCAGTATTTT
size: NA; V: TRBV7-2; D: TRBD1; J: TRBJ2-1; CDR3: CASNSGTGYSNEQFF; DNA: TGTGCCAGCAACTCCGGGACAGGGTACTCCAATGAGCAGTTCTTC
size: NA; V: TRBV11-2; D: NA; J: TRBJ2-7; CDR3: CASRPYPRNEQYF; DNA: TGTGCCAGCAGACCATACCCCCGTAACGAGCAGTACTTC
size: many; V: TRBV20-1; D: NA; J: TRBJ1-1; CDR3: CSAFSQRTDDPNTEAFF; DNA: TGCAGTGCTTTTTCCCAGAGGACAGACGACCCGAACACTGAAGCTTTCTTT
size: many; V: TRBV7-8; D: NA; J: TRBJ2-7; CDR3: CASSLLGLVDEQYF; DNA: TGTGCCAGCAGCTTACTCGGCTTAGTAGATGAGCAGTACTTC
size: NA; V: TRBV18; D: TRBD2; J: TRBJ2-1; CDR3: CASSPPLGLAGRRFF; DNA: TGTGCCAGCTCACCACCCTTGGGACTAGCGGGGAGAAGGTTCTTC
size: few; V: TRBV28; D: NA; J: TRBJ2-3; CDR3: CASSPPSRDTQYF; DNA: TGTGCCAGCAGTCCCCCCTCGAGAGATACGCAGTATTTT
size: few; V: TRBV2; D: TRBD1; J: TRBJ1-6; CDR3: CASSAEQGINSPLHF; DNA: TGTGCCAGCAGTGCGGAACAGGGGATCAATTCACCCCTCCACTTT
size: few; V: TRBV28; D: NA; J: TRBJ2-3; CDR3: CASGTQGGPDTQYF; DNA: TGTGCCAGCGGGACACAGGGAGGGCCAGATACGCAGTATTTT
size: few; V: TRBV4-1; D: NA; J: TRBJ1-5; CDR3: CASSSPARNQPQHF; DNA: TGCGCCAGCAGTTCCCCGGCTCGCAATCAGCCCCAGCATTTT
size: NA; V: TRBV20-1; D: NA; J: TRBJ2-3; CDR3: CSASIFGGTDTQYF; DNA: TGCAGTGCTAGTATCTTCGGGGGTACAGATACGCAGTATTTT
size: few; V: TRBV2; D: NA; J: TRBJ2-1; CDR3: CASSEGRSSYNEQFF; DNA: TGTGCCAGCAGTGAAGGCAGAAGCTCCTACAATGAGCAGTTCTTC